This T cell receptor beta chain was observed in a study of cytomegalovirus exposure and HLA in healthy donors. Study as a whole: In terms of ancestry, the Caucasian-associated cluster contained 75% to 90% of the roughly 400 genotyped donors.

PCR was performed using 60 Vbeta and 13 Jbeta primers. Repertoires were generated with immunoSEQ multiplex PCR, while TCRdb's copy carries only in-frame clones and drops some. The data show tens of thousands of clones, about 84% seen once. Germline V gene sequence: CDR1 SGHRS, CDR2 YFSETQ. The CDR3 runs 18 residues. V was trimmed by 0 bases and J by 0 bases, leaving 15 bases between them. With regard to this clone: Its antigen is not known.

Broader study findings: The only immune exposure information that was available was CMV serostatus. TCR beta sequences reportedly predicted the HLA-A and HLA-B alleles of most subjects accurately.

This clonotype was obtained from a girl under 10 years old in good health and CMV-seropositive. The sequencing sample was made of PBMCs. The chain has TRBV5-1 and TRBJ1-4; the D is unclear. CDR3 bases: TGCGCCAGCAGCTTGGAGATGGTCGGGGTGGCAACTAATGAAAAACTGTTTTTT. Its translation is CASSLEMVGVATNEKLFF. Filled out from reference TRBV5-1 and TRBJ1-4, the complete variable domain reads KAGVTQTPRYLIKTRGQQVTLSCSPISGHRSVSWYQQTPGQGLQFLFEYFSETQRNKGNFPGRFSGRQFSNSRSEMNVSTLELGDSALYLCASSLEMVGVATNEKLFFGSGTQLSVL.